Listed below are T cell receptor beta chains from one sample, sequenced in a study of graft-versus-host responses after intestinal transplantation. The method was immunoSEQ multiplex PCR; TCRdb's version includes in-frame clones alone and lacks a portion of them. The sample consists of 15,000 or so clones, roughly 93% of them appearing once. The sample was PBMCs, taken 950 to 1,300 days after intestinal transplantation. Receptors were obtained from a human patient who received an intestinal transplant, so some T cells may come from the graft donor. Each CDR3 is given with its conserved first and last residue. A row's size may be missing; if present it is once, few, many or a size class.

clone size	V gene	J gene	CDR3 protein
-	TRBV9	TRBJ1-6	CASSGGQRGSPLHF
-	TRBV2	TRBJ2-3	CASSDGATSTDTQYF
-	TRBV4-1	TRBJ1-2	CASSPWPGQVPSDYGYTF
-	TRBV7-7	TRBJ2-3	CASSLGTEGGTSRYTQYF
-	TRBV6-5	TRBJ2-7	CASSGSYEQYF
-	TRBV2	TRBJ2-4	CASSGETESNIQYF
-	TRBV6-5	TRBJ1-2	CASRTRQGNYGYTF
-	TRBV27	TRBJ1-2	CAGDDRNYGYTF
-	TRBV6-4	TRBJ2-2	CASSDSVSGELFF
-	TRBV18	TRBJ1-4	CASRGTNEKLFF
-	TRBV7-8	TRBJ2-7	CASSLRDGGATEQYF
-	TRBV6-1	TRBJ2-7	CANRGGLNEQYF
-	TRBV7-9	TRBJ2-6	CASTSGSLNSGANVLTF
-	TRBV4-1	TRBJ2-7	CASSQGEGAYEQYF
once	TRBV5-6	TRBJ2-1	CASSRGRDEQFF
-	TRBV28	TRBJ2-7	CASSPTGNYEQYF
once	TRBV5-1	TRBJ2-7	CASSFSQGRYEQYF
-	TRBV6-6	TRBJ2-7	CASSYSGQAPYEQYF